Reported below is one T cell receptor beta chain. Its target is not known. The data originate from a study of cytomegalovirus exposure and HLA in healthy donors. Study information: Around 77% of 398 genotyped donors fell in the Caucasian-associated ancestry cluster. Study-wide results and limits: Overall, roughly 170 TCR beta chains were annotated as cytomegalovirus-associated.

V shed 1 base, J shed 4 bases, and the junction held 9 bases outside the gene matches. Germline CDR1 reads SEHNR; CDR2 reads FQNEAQ (reference sequence). CDR3 length: 16 amino acids. Primers included in the PCR were 60 Vbeta and 13 Jbeta primers. The data were produced by immunoSEQ multiplex PCR, yet TCRdb's version contains in-frame clones alone and is incomplete. The sample yields approximately 280,000 clones, around 90% seen once. Though probably carrying unrecorded immune exposures, donors were nominally healthy at sampling. This receptor was taken from a woman aged 18 to 35 in good health and CMV-seronegative. The gene calls are TRBV7-9 and TRBJ1-2, with TRBD1 identical over 7 bases. The sequenced sample was PBMCs. The CDR3 DNA reads TGTGCCAGCAGCTTAGATGTCGAGGACAGGATCTATGGCTACACCTTC. It yields the protein CASSLDVEDRIYGYTF.